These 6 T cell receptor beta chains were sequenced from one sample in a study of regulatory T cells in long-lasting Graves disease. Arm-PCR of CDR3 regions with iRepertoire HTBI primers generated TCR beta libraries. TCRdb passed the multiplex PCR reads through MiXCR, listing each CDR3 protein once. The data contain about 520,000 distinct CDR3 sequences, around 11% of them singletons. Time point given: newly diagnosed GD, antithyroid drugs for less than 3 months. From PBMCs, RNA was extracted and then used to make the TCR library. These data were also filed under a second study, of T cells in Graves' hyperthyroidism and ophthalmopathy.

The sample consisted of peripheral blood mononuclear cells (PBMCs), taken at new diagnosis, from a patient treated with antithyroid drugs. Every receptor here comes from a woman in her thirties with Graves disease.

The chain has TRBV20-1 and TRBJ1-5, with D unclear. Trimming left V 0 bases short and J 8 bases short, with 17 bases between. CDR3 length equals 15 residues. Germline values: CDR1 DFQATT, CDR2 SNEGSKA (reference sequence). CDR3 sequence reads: CSARDRAALEKPQHF. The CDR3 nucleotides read TGCAGTGCTAGAGATCGGGCAGCCCTTGAAAAGCCCCAGCATTTT.

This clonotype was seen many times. CDR3 in DNA: TGTGCCAGCAGGGGGGAAAAAGGCTATGGCTACACCTTC. Translating it yields CASRGEKGYGYTF. The J gene is TRBJ1-2, the V gene TRBV2; D might be TRBD1 (5 bases). V gave up 6 bases and J gave up 4 bases, with 12 bases separating them. CDR1 SNHLY and CDR2 FYNNEI come from the germline V gene. This CDR3 comprises 13 residues.

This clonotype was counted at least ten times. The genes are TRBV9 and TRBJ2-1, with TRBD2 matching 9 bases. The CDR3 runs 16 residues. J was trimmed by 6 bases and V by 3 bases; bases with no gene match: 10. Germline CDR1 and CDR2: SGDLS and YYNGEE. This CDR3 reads CASSAPGTSQINEQFF. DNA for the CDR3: TGTGCCAGCAGCGCTCCTGGGACTAGCCAAATCAATGAGCAGTTCTTC.

The CDR3 loop is CASSGGGTSWETQYF. CDR3 nucleotide sequence: TGTGCCAGCAGCGGCGGCGGGACTAGCTGGGAGACCCAGTACTTC. The V and J genes are TRBV7-2 and TRBJ2-3; 9 nucleotides match TRBD2. The end of the DNA is better explained by TRBJ2-5, so the J call may be wrong. The CDR3 sequence is 15 residues long. Germline V gene data show CDR1 as SGHTA and CDR2 as FQGNSA.

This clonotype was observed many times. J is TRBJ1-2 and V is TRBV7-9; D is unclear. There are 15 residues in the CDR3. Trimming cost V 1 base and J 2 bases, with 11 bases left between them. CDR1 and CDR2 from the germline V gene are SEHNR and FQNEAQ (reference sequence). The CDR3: CASSLVSGGNYGYTF. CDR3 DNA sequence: TGTGCCAGCAGCTTAGTTTCAGGCGGGAACTATGGCTACACCTTC.

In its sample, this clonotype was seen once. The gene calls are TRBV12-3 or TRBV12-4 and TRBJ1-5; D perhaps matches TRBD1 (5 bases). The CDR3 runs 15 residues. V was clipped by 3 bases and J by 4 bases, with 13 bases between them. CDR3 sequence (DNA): TGTGCCAGCAGTTTTTGGGACGGAATTAATCAGCCCCAGCATTTT. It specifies CASSFWDGINQPQHF.